This T cell receptor (beta chain) was profiled in a study of T cell responses to AZD1222 COVID-19 vaccine. The CDR3 sequence is 17 residues long. The V and J ends lost 2 bases and 5 bases, in that order; junction bases with no gene match: 11. Germline CDR1 reads SEHNR; CDR2 reads FQNEAQ (reference sequence). Regarding this clone: Its antigen is undetermined.

Assay: immunoSEQ multiplex PCR; the TCRdb copy retains only in-frame clones and omits some. The sample holds 90,000 to 95,000 clones, about 89% seen once. General study findings and limits: Repertoires in all cases were sampled only once the peak T cell response had passed. Vaccine-related CD4 TCRs covered spike, predominating at 160-218 and 743-854. Most donors were white British, females outnumbered males, and clonal diversity was possibly underestimated.

J is TRBJ2-3 and V is TRBV7-9; 9 bases map to TRBD2. The TCR comes from an adult in good health. The sequences come from peripheral blood, collected on day 0 of AZD1222 vaccination. CDR3 sequence reads: CASSLLPRRGGRDTQYF. The CDR3 DNA follows: TGTGCCAGCAGCTTACTACCTCGGCGGGGGGGCCGAGATACGCAGTATTTT. Using reference TRBV7-9 and TRBJ2-3 for the parts outside the CDR3, the full variable domain is DTGVSQNPRHKITKRGQNVTFRCDPISEHNRLYWYRQTLGQGPEFLTYFQNEAQLEKSRLLSDRFSAERPKGSFSTLEIQRTEQGDSAMYLCASSLLPRRGGRDTQYFGPGTRLTVL.